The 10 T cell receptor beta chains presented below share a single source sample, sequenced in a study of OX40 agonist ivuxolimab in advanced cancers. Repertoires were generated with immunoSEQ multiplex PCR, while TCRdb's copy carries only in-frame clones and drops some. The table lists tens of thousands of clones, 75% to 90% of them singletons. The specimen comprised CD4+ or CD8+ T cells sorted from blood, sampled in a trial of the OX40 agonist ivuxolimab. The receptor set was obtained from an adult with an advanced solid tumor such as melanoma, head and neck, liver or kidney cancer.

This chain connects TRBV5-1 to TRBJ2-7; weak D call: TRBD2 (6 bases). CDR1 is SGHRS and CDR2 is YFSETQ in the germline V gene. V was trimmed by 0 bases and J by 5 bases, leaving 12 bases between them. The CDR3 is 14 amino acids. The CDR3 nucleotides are TGCGCCAGCAGCTTGGGGTGGGGGGAAGACGAGCAGTACTTC. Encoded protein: CASSLGWGEDEQYF.

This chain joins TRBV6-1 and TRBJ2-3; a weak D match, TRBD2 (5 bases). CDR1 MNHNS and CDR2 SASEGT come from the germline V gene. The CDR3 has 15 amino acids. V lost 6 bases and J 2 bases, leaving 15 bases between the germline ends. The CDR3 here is CASSQDFGFTDTQYF. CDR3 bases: TGTGCCAGCAGCCAGGACTTTGGATTCACAGATACGCAGTATTTT.

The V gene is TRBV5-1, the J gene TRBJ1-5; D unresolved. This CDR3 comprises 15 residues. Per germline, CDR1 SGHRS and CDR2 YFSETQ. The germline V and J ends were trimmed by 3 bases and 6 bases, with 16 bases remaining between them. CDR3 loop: CASSSWALGGQPQHF. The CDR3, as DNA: TGCGCCAGCAGCTCCTGGGCCCTTGGAGGTCAGCCCCAGCATTTT.

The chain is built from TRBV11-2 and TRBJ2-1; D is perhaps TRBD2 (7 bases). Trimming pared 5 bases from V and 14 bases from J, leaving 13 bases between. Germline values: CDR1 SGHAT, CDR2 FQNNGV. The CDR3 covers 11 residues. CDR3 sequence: CASSRGGAKFF. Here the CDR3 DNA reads TGTGCCAGCAGCAGGGGGGGGGCGAAGTTCTTC. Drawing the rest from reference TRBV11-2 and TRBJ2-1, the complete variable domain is EAGVAQSPRYKIIEKRQSVAFWCNPISGHATLYWYQQILGQGPKLLIQFQNNGVVDDSQLPKDRFSAERLKGVDSTLKIQPAKLEDSAVYLCASSRGGAKFFGPGTRLTVL.

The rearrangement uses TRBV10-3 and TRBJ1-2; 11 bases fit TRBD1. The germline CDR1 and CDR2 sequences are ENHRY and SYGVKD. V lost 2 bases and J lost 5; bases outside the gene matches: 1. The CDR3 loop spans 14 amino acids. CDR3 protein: CAISEGQGAYGYTF. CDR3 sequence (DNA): TGTGCCATCAGTGAGGGACAGGGGGCTTATGGCTACACCTTC.

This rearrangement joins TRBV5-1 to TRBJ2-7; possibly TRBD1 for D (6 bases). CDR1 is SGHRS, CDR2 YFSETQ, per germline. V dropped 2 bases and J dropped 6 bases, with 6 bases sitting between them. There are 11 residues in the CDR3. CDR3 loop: CASSLQGEQYF. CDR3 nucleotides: TGCGCCAGCAGCTTACAGGGCGAGCAGTACTTC.

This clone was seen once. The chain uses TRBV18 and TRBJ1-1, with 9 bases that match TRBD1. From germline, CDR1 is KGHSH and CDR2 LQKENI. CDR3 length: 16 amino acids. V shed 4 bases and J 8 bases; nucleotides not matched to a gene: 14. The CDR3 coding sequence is TGTGCCAGCTCACTCGCTTCCGGGACAGGGTCATCCGAAGCTTTCTTT. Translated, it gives CASSLASGTGSSEAFF.

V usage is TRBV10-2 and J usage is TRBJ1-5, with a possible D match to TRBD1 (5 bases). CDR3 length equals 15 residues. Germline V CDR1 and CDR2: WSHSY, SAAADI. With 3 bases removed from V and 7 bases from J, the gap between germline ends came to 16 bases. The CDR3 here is CASSERAGREQPQHF. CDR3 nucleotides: TGCGCCAGCAGTGAAAGGGCAGGGCGGGAGCAGCCCCAGCATTTT.

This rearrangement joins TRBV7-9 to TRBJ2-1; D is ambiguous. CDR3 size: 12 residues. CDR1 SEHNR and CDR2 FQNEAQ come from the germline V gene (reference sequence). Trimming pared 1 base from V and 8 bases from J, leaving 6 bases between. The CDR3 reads CASSLVLDEQFF. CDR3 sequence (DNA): TGTGCCAGCAGCTTAGTCCTTGATGAGCAGTTCTTC.

CDR3 amino acids: CASSWTSETDTQYF. DNA for the CDR3: TGTGCCAGCAGCTGGACTAGCGAGACAGATACGCAGTATTTT. V is TRBV5-5 and J is TRBJ2-3; TRBD2 agrees at 9 bases. The germline V gene has CDR1 SGHKS and CDR2 YYEKEE (reference sequence). Trimming took 3 bases from V and 3 from J; bases not matched to a gene: 2. CDR3 length equals 14 residues.